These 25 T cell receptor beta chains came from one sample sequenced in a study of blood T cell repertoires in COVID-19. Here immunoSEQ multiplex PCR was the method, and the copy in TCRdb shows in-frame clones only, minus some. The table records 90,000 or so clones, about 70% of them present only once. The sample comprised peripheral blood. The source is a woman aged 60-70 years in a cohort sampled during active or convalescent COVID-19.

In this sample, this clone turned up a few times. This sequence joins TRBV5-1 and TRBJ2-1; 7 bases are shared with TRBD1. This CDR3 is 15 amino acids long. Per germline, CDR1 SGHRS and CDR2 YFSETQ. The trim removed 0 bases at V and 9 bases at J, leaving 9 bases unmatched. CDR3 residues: CASSLEGRGTIEQFF. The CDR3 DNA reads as TGCGCCAGCAGCTTGGAAGGCAGGGGGACGATTGAGCAGTTCTTC. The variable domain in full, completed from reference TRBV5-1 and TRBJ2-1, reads KAGVTQTPRYLIKTRGQQVTLSCSPISGHRSVSWYQQTPGQGLQFLFEYFSETQRNKGNFPGRFSGRQFSNSRSEMNVSTLELGDSALYLCASSLEGRGTIEQFFGPGTRLTVL.

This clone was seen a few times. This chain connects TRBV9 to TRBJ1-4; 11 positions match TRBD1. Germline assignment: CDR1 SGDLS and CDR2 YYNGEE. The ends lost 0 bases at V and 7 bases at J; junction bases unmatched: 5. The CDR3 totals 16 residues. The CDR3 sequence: CASSVGTGGAGEKLFF. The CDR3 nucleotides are TGTGCCAGCAGCGTAGGGACAGGGGGCGCAGGTGAAAAACTGTTTTTT.

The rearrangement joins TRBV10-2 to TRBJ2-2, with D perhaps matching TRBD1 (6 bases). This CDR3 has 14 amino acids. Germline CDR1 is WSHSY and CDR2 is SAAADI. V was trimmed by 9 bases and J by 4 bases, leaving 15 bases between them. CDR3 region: CASQQGVSTGELFF. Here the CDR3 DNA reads TGCGCCAGTCAACAGGGAGTAAGCACCGGGGAGCTGTTTTTT.

The CDR3 nucleotides read TGTGCCAGAAGCTTGGCGGACAGATCGAGTGAAAAACTGTTTTTT. As protein: CARSLADRSSEKLFF. V and J are TRBV5-3 and TRBJ1-4; D possibly corresponds to TRBD1 (6 bases). TRBV5-3 is an ORF, with its function uncertain. V lost 0 bases to trimming and J lost 7 bases, with 13 bases between them. The CDR3 is 15 residues long.

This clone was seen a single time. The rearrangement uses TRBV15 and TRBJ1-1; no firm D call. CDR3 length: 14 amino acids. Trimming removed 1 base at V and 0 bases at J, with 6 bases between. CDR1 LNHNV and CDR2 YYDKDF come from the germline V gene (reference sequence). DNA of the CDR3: TGTGCCACCAGCAGAGGACAAATGAACACTGAAGCTTTCTTT. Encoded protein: CATSRGQMNTEAFF.

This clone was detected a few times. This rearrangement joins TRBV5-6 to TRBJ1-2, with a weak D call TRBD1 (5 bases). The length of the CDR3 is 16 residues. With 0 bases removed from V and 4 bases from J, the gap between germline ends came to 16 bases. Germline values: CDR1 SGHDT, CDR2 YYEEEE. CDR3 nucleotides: TGTGCCAGCAGCTTGGCTGAAGGACACCCGATCTATGGCTACACCTTC. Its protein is CASSLAEGHPIYGYTF.

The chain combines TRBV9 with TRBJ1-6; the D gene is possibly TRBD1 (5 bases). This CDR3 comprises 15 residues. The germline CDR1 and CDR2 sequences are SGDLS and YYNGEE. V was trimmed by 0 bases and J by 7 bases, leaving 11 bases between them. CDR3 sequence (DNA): TGTGCCAGCAGCGTAGCCGGGGGTGGGAATTCACCCCTCCACTTT. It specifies CASSVAGGGNSPLHF.

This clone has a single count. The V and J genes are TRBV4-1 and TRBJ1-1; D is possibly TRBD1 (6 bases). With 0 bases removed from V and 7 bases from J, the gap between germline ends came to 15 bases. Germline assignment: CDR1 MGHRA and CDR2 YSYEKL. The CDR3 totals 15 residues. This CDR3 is CASSQETGTGGEAFF. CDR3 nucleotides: TGCGCCAGCAGCCAAGAAACAGGGACCGGCGGTGAAGCTTTCTTT.

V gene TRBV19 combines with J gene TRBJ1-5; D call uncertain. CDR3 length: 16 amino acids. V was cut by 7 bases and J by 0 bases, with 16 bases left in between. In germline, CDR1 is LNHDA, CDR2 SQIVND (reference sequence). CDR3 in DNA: TGTGCCAGTAAGCGGGTTGGACGAAATAGCAATCAGCCCCAGCATTTT. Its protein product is CASKRVGRNSNQPQHF.

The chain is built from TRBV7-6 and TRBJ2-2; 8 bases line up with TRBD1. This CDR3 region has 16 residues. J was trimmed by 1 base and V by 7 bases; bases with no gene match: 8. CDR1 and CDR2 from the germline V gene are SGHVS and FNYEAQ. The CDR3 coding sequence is TGTGCCAGCACTACTCAGGGGGCTGGGAACACCGGGGAGCTGTTTTTT. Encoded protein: CASTTQGAGNTGELFF.

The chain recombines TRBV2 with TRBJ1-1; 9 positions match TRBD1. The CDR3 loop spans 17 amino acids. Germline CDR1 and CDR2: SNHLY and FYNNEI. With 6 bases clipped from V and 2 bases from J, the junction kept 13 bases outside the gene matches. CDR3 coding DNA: TGTGCCAGCAGAGACAGGGGGATTGGGGTGGGAAACACTGAAGCTTTCTTT. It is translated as CASRDRGIGVGNTEAFF.

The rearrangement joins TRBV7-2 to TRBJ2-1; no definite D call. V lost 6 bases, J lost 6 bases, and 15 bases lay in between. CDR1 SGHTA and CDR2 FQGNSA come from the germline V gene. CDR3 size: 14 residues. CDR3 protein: CASSAVAPGNEQFF. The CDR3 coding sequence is TGTGCCAGCAGTGCGGTAGCCCCCGGCAATGAGCAGTTCTTC.

CDR3 protein: CASSPRTSGGMWEQYF. The CDR3 DNA sequence: TGTGCCAGCAGCCCTCGGACTAGCGGGGGGATGTGGGAGCAGTACTTC. J is TRBJ2-7 and V is TRBV3-1 (or the pseudogene TRBV3-2); 14 nucleotides align to TRBD2. After removal of 4 bases from V and 7 bases from J, the junction contained 9 bases not matched to a gene. The CDR3 spans 16 residues. From germline, CDR1 is LGHDT and CDR2 YNNKEL (reference sequence).

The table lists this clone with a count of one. The CDR3 reads CASSYGNTGNNQPQHF. In nucleotides, the CDR3 is TGTGCCAGCAGTTACGGGAATACCGGGAACAATCAGCCCCAGCATTTT. The chain recombines TRBV6-6 with TRBJ1-5; D is unresolved. Per germline, CDR1 MNHNY and CDR2 SVGAGI (reference sequence). The CDR3 consists of 16 residues. V was clipped by 2 bases and J by 3 bases, with 14 bases between them.

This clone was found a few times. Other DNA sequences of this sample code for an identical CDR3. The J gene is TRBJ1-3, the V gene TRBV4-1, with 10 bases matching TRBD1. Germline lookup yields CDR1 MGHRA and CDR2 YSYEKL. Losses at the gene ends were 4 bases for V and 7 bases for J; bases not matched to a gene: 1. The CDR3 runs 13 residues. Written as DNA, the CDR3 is TGCGCCAGCAGCCTGGGACAGGGGAACACCATATATTTT. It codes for CASSLGQGNTIYF.

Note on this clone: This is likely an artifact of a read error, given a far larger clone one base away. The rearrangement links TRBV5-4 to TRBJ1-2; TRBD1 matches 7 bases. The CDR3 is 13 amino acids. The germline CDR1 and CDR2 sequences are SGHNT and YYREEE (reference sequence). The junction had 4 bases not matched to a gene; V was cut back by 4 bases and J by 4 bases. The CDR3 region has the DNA TGTGCCAGCAGCCCGGACAGGAGCTATGGCTACACCTTC. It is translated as CASSPDRSYGYTF.

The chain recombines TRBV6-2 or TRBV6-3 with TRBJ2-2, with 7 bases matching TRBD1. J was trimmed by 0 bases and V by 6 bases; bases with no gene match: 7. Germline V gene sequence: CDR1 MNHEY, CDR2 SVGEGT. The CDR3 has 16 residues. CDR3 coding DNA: TGTGCCAGCAGCAGACAGGGTCCAACGAACACCGGGGAGCTGTTTTTT. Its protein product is CASSRQGPTNTGELFF.

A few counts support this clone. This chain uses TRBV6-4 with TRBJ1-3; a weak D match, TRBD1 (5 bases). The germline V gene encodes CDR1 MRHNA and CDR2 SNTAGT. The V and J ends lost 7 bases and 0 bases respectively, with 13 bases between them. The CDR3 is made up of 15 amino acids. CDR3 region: CASKAQATSGNTIYF. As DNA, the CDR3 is TGTGCCAGCAAGGCACAGGCAACCTCTGGAAACACCATATATTTT.

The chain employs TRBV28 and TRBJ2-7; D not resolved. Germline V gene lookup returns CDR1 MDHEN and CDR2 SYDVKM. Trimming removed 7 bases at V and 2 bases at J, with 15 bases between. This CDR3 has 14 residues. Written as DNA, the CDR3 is TGTGCCAGCACCTTCCCAAGAACTCCCTACGAGCAGTACTTC. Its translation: CASTFPRTPYEQYF.

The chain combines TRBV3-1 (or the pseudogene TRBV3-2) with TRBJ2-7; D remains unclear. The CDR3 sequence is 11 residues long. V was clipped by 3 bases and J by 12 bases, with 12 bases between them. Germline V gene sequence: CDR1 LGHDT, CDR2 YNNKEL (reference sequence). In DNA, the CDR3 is TGTGCCAGCAGCCAGACGGAGTTTCGGTACTTC. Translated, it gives CASSQTEFRYF.

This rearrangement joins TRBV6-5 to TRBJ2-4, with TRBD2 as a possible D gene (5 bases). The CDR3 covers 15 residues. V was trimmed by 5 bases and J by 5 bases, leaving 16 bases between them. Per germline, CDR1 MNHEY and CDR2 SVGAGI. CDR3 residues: CASSTPTGGQNIQYF. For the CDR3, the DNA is TGTGCCAGCAGTACCCCTACGGGCGGGCAAAACATTCAGTACTTC.

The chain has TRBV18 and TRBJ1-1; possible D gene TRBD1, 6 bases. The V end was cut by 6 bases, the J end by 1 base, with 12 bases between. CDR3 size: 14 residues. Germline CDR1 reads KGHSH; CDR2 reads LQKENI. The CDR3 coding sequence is TGTGCCAGCTCCCGAAGGACAGAGAACACTGAAGCTTTCTTT. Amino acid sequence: CASSRRTENTEAFF.

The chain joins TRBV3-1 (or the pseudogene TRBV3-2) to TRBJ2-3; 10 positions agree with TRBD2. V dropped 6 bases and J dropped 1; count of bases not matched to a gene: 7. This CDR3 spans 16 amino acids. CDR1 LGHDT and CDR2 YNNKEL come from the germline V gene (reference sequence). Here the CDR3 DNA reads TGTGCCAGCAGTACTAGCGGGGCGCAAGGCACAGATACGCAGTATTTT. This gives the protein CASSTSGAQGTDTQYF.

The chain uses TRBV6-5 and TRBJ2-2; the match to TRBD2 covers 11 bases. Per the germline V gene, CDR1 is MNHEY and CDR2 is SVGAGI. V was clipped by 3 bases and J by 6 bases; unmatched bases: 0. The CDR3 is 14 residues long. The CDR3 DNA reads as TGTGCCAGCAGTTATAGCGGGGGGGCCGGGGAGCTGTTTTTT. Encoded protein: CASSYSGGAGELFF.

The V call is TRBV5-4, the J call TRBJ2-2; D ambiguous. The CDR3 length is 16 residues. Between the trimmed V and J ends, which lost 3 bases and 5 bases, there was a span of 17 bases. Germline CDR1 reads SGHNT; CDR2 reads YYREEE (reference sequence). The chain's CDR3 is CASSYPDRSLTGELFF. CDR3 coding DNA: TGTGCCAGCAGCTACCCCGACCGTTCACTAACCGGGGAGCTGTTTTTT.